This T cell receptor beta chain was found in a study of cytomegalovirus exposure and HLA in healthy donors. Primers included in the PCR were 60 Vbeta and 13 Jbeta primers. Some clones are missing from TCRdb's copy, which holds only in-frame ones; the method was immunoSEQ multiplex PCR. Of about 140,000 clones detected, approximately 80% appear once; the ten largest clones hold 2.5% to 4%. General study results and limits: Apart from CMV serostatus, no immune exposure information was available. V- and J-gene trimming in TCR beta was tied to a missense DCLRE1C variant by an analysis performed later. There was a cluster of highly shared sequence variants that was likely a sequencing artifact. Reportedly, HLA-A and HLA-B alleles of most subjects were accurately predicted from TCR beta.

Comments on this clone: What it recognizes is unknown.

The CDR3 extends over 15 amino acids. CDR1 and CDR2 (germline): SGHVS, FQNEAQ. V dropped 3 bases and J dropped 7 bases, with 15 bases sitting between them. The sample consisted of PBMCs. The J gene is TRBJ1-4, the V gene TRBV7-8; D possibly corresponds to TRBD1 (6 bases). This TCR was recovered from a man in his forties in good health and CMV-seronegative. Written as DNA, the CDR3 is TGTGCCAGCAGCTTCGTTACGGGGGGCATTGAAAAACTGTTTTTT. It is translated as CASSFVTGGIEKLFF.